The following is a T cell receptor (beta chain) sequence with its context. The data derive from a study of blood T cell repertoires in COVID-19. As for the study in general: Sites in the United States, Italy and Spain provided acute and convalescent COVID-19 samples. In each case, the material was cDNA or gDNA derived from T cells, B-cell-depleted T cells, or PBMCs.

The CDR3 loop spans 13 amino acids. In germline, CDR1 is KGHDR, CDR2 SFDVKD. The J segment lost 4 bases and the V segment lost 4 bases, leaving 2 bases of the junction unmatched. As originally analysed: Researchers report that nucleated cell counts were estimated from reference gene primer amplification. The table came from immunoSEQ multiplex PCR; TCRdb's copy has only in-frame clones and leaves some out. The V and J calls and clone size were taken over from that table, and D and trimming were inferred from the DNA. The sample has fewer than 300,000 clones; 88% are singletons. The material sequenced was peripheral blood. The chain has TRBV24-1 and TRBJ1-1, with 7 bases aligning to TRBD1. The TCR sequence derives from a man in his 60s who had recovered from COVID-19. Here the CDR3 DNA reads TGTGCCACCAGTGAAGCAGGGGGCACTGAAGCTTTCTTT. It codes for CATSEAGGTEAFF.